The source of this T cell receptor (beta chain) is a study of CD8+ T cells in alopecia areata. Study at large: Twice daily, treated patients received 5 to 10 mg of oral tofacitinib.

The sample's treatment: oral pan-JAK inhibitor, 5-10 mg twice daily. Lesional scalp punch biopsies and peripheral blood were collected from alopecia areata patients. RNA was extracted and reverse transcribed into cDNA as the sequencing template. The assay was immunoSEQ multiplex PCR, and TCRdb's table has in-frame clones only and misses some. The sample has roughly 170,000 clones, roughly 62% seen once; the top ten hold around an eighth. This clone was recorded only once. Its antigen is not known. Looked up from germline, CDR1 is LGHNA and CDR2 is YNFKEQ. Trimming shortened V by 1 base and J by 5 bases, and 8 bases separated the two germline ends. There are 13 residues in the CDR3. General study points: Scalp samples also yield sequences of resident alphabeta T cells from normal skin. One nonresponder leaves baseline CD8+ expansion's link to response uncertain.

The material sequenced was CD8+ T cells sorted from blood, taken at week 24, from a patient treated with tofacitinib. The chain uses TRBV4-2 and TRBJ1-1; D call uncertain. This receptor was obtained from a human donor with alopecia areata. The CDR3, as DNA: TGTGCCAGCAGCCAAGGGCTCTCTACTGAAGCTTTCTTT. This codes for CASSQGLSTEAFF.